This T cell receptor beta chain was sequenced in a study of CD8 T cells in ankylosing spondylitis. The study's findings and limits: Ankylosing spondylitis blood appeared to carry a characteristic TCR beta motif of fewer than 10 highly homologous variants.

The CDR3 spans 14 residues. Germline V gene data show CDR1 as SGHRS and CDR2 as YFSETQ. Trimming removed 5 bases from V and 1 base from J, with 10 bases in between. A single record per CDR3 protein comes from TCRdb applying MiXCR to the 5' RACE reads. The sample lists 450,000 to 550,000 distinct CDR3 sequences; 5.3% were seen once. There are many counts of this clonotype. Its antigen is unidentified. This receptor was identified in a male donor with ankylosing spondylitis. The sequencing sample was made of blood, either unsorted or a sorted T cell fraction (not recorded which). This chain joins TRBV5-1 and TRBJ2-1, with D perhaps assigned TRBD1 or TRBD2 (5 bases each). CDR3 DNA sequence: TGCGCCAGCAGTCGGGACGGGTCCTACAATGAGCAGTTCTTC. Its translation is CASSRDGSYNEQFF. Using reference TRBV5-1 and TRBJ2-1 for the parts outside the CDR3, the full variable domain is KAGVTQTPRYLIKTRGQQVTLSCSPISGHRSVSWYQQTPGQGLQFLFEYFSETQRNKGNFPGRFSGRQFSNSRSEMNVSTLELGDSALYLCASSRDGSYNEQFFGPGTRLTVL.